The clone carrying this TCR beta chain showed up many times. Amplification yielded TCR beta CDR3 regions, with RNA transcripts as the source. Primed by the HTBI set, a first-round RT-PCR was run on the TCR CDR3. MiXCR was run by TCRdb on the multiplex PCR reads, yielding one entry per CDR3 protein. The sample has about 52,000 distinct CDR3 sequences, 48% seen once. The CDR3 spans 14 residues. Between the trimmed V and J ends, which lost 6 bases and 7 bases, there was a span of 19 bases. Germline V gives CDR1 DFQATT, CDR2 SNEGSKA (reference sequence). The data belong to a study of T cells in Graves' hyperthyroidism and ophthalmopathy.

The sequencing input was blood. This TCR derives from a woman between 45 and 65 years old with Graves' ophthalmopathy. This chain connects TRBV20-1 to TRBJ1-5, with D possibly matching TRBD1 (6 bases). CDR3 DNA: TGCAGTGCCACCAGGGGCTCCGGGAGCCAGCCCCAGCATTTT. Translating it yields CSATRGSGSQPQHF.